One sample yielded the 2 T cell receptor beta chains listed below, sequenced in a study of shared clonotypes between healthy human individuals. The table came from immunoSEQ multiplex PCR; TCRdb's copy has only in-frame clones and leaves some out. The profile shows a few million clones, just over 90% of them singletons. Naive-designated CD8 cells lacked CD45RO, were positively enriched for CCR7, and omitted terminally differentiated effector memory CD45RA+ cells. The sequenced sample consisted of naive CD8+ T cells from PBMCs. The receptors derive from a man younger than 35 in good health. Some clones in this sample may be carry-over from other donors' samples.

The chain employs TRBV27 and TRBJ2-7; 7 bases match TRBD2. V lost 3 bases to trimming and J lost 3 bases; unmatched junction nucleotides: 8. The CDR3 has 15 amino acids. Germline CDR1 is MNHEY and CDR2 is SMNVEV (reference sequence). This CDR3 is CASSFLIGDYYEQYF. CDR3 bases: TGTGCCAGCAGTTTTCTAATCGGGGACTACTACGAGCAGTACTTC.

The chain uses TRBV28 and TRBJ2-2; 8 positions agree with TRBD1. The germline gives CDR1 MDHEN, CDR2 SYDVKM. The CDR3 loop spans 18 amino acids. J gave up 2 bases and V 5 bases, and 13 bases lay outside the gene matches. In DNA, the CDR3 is TGTGCCAGCAGTGGGGACCCAGGGGGCACTTTTAACACCGGGGAGCTGTTTTTT. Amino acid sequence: CASSGDPGGTFNTGELFF.